The 12 T cell receptor beta chains reported below all come from one sample, sequenced in a study of T cell changes during pregnancy in multiple sclerosis. The assay was immunoSEQ multiplex PCR, and TCRdb's table has in-frame clones only and misses some. The sample consists of some 64,000 clones, about 91% of them appearing once. This specimen was peripheral blood, taken in the first trimester of pregnancy. These receptors were obtained from a female donor with multiple sclerosis, enrolled in a pregnancy study.

As to this clone: This same CDR3 is encoded by further DNA sequences in the sample. The chain joins TRBV27 to TRBJ1-1, with D perhaps TRBD1 (6 bases). Germline V gene data show CDR1 as MNHEY and CDR2 as SMNVEV (reference sequence). V was trimmed by 3 bases and J by 0 bases, leaving 11 bases between them. The length of the CDR3 is 15 residues. CDR3 in amino acids: CASSFGTGLNTEAFF. CDR3 coding DNA: TGTGCCAGCAGTTTCGGAACAGGGTTGAACACTGAAGCTTTCTTT.

The V and J genes are TRBV2 and TRBJ2-7; a possible D gene is TRBD1 (6 bases). Trimming left V 5 bases short and J 5 bases short, with 13 bases between. The CDR3 totals 13 residues. Germline V gene data show CDR1 as SNHLY and CDR2 as FYNNEI. Written as DNA, the CDR3 is TGTGCCAGCAGTCCGACAGGAGGTCACGAGCAGTACTTC. Residues: CASSPTGGHEQYF.

V usage is TRBV30 and J usage is TRBJ2-3, with TRBD2 matching 7 bases. CDR1 is GTSNPN and CDR2 is SVGIG in the germline V gene (reference sequence). The CDR3 runs to 13 residues. The V gene end was trimmed by 0 bases and the J gene end by 4 bases; junction bases not matched to a gene: 1. In DNA, the CDR3 is TGTGCCTGGAGTGTACGGGGGGCAGATACGCAGTATTTT. Protein sequence: CAWSVRGADTQYF.

The chain links TRBV6-1 to TRBJ2-3, with a possible D match to TRBD2 (6 bases). The CDR3 contains 15 residues. Germline loops: CDR1 MNHNS, CDR2 SASEGT. Trimming shortened V by 1 base and J by 4 bases, and 12 bases separated the two germline ends. CDR3 DNA: TGTGCCAGCAGTGAAGTGTGGGAGGCCGCAGATACGCAGTATTTT. Translating it yields CASSEVWEAADTQYF.

V gene TRBV5-5 combines with J gene TRBJ1-2, with a tentative D call TRBD1 (6 bases). The CDR3 length is 14 residues. Trimming cost V 1 base and J 4 bases, with 11 bases left between them. Germline lookup yields CDR1 SGHKS and CDR2 YYEKEE (reference sequence). The CDR3 is CASSLYEDSYGYTF. CDR3 bases: TGTGCCAGCAGCTTGTATGAGGACAGCTATGGCTACACCTTC. The full variable domain, in which reference TRBV5-5 and TRBJ1-2 provide the parts outside the CDR3, is DAGVTQSPTHLIKTRGQQVTLRCSPISGHKSVSWYQQVLGQGPQFIFQYYEKEERGRGNFPDRFSARQFPNYSSELNVNALLLGDSALYLCASSLYEDSYGYTFGSGTRLTVV.

V usage is TRBV27 and J usage is TRBJ2-3; D unresolved. Germline V CDR1 and CDR2: MNHEY, SMNVEV (reference sequence). The CDR3 contains 16 residues. Between the trimmed V and J ends, which lost 0 bases and 5 bases, there was a span of 15 bases. The CDR3 reads CASSLSPDPVEDTQYF. DNA for the CDR3: TGTGCCAGCAGTTTATCCCCTGATCCTGTAGAAGATACGCAGTATTTT.

The rearrangement links TRBV27 to TRBJ2-1; 8 bases line up with TRBD2. After removal of 1 base from V and 4 bases from J, the junction contained 6 bases not matched to a gene. Germline-derived CDR1 and CDR2 are MNHEY and SMNVEV (reference sequence). This CDR3 has 16 residues. Written as DNA, the CDR3 is TGTGCCAGCAGTTTATTCCCGGCTAGCGGGTACAATGAGCAGTTCTTC. Translating gives CASSLFPASGYNEQFF.

The table lists this clone with a count of one. V gene TRBV7-8 combines with J gene TRBJ2-7, with TRBD2 matching 13 bases. V shed 4 bases, J shed 6 bases, and the junction held 9 bases outside the gene matches. The CDR3 has 16 amino acids. Germline-derived CDR1 and CDR2 are SGHVS and FQNEAQ. The CDR3 DNA sequence: TGTGCCAGCAGCTCGCCTTCGACTAGCGGGGGGAGCGAGCAGTACTTC. Its translation is CASSSPSTSGGSEQYF.

V is TRBV29-1 and J is TRBJ2-7, with D unclear. CDR1 is SQVTM, CDR2 ANQGSEA, per germline. V dropped 2 bases and J dropped 2 bases, with 10 bases sitting between them. This CDR3 comprises 13 residues. CDR3 residues: CSVEISGTYEQYF. DNA for the CDR3: TGCAGCGTTGAAATTTCCGGTACCTACGAGCAGTACTTC.

The chain links TRBV7-6 to TRBJ1-1, with TRBD1 identical over 8 bases. The CDR3 covers 14 residues. Per germline, CDR1 SGHVS and CDR2 FNYEAQ. The junction had 5 bases not matched to a gene; V was cut back by 4 bases and J by 4 bases. CDR3 sequence: CASSSQGAGTEAFF. CDR3 nucleotide sequence: TGTGCCAGCAGCTCTCAGGGGGCGGGCACTGAAGCTTTCTTT.

The V and J genes are TRBV10-3 and TRBJ1-5; D uncertain. The CDR3 loop spans 13 amino acids. The germline CDR1 and CDR2 sequences are ENHRY and SYGVKD. Trimming shortened V by 4 bases and J by 4 bases, and 8 bases separated the two germline ends. CDR3 in DNA: TGTGCCATCAGTGGCTTCACAAATCAGCCCCAGCATTTT. Translation gives CAISGFTNQPQHF.

The rearrangement links TRBV14 to TRBJ1-2; maybe TRBD1 (5 bases). The germline V gene encodes CDR1 SGHDN and CDR2 FVKESK. The CDR3 spans 14 residues. V lost 1 base, J lost 6 bases, and 12 bases lay in between. DNA for the CDR3: TGTGCCAGCAGCCAAGGACGGGGGAGGGATGGCTACACCTTC. As protein: CASSQGRGRDGYTF.